These 17 T cell receptor beta chains came from one sample sequenced in a study of shared clonotypes between healthy human individuals. Naive CD8 isolation took CD45RO-negative cells positively selected for CCR7 and excluded terminally differentiated effector memory CD45RA+ cells. TCRdb's copy holds only in-frame clones and misses some; the assay was immunoSEQ multiplex PCR. The top ten hold about 0.11% of the sample, which has around 650,000 clones, roughly 95% seen once. Source material: naive CD8+ T cells sorted from blood. The origin of the receptors is a woman in her twenties or thirties in good health.

This chain's CDR3 is CASSQDQRGDEQYF. As DNA, the CDR3 is TGCGCCAGCAGCCAAGATCAAAGGGGGGACGAGCAGTACTTC. The rearrangement joins TRBV4-1 to TRBJ2-7; D tentatively fits TRBD1 or TRBD2 (6 bases each). This CDR3 comprises 14 residues. Germline V CDR1 and CDR2: MGHRA, YSYEKL. Trimming removed 0 bases from V and 5 bases from J, with 11 bases in between.

This sequence joins TRBV7-6 and TRBJ2-7; D possibly uses TRBD1 or TRBD2 (6 bases each). The germline V gene has CDR1 SGHVS and CDR2 FNYEAQ. CDR3 length equals 13 residues. Trimming took off 5 bases at V and 7 bases at J, with 15 bases between the two ends. The CDR3 region has the DNA TGTGCCAGCAGCCGTTACAGGGAGGAAGAGCAGTACTTC. Translated: CASSRYREEEQYF.

V gene TRBV19 combines with J gene TRBJ2-2, with 10 bases matching TRBD1. The CDR3 loop spans 17 amino acids. Germline CDR1 reads LNHDA; CDR2 reads SQIVND (reference sequence). With 5 bases clipped from V and 4 bases from J, the junction kept 10 bases outside the gene matches. The CDR3 nucleotides read TGTGCCAGTAGTCCGTACGGACAGGGGGGTTCCACCGGGGAGCTGTTTTTT. Translation: CASSPYGQGGSTGELFF.

The chain recombines TRBV4-1 with TRBJ2-7; D is perhaps TRBD1 (6 bases). The CDR3 covers 14 residues. V was shortened by 4 bases and J by 5 bases, with 15 bases between the two germline ends. Germline CDR1 reads MGHRA; CDR2 reads YSYEKL. The CDR3 DNA reads TGCGCCAGCAGCCGCAGGGGCCTTCCCCACGAGCAGTACTTC. Protein sequence: CASSRRGLPHEQYF.

This chain connects TRBV19 to TRBJ2-3, with 10 bases lining up with TRBD2. The V gene's germline CDR1 is LNHDA and CDR2 SQIVND (reference sequence). The CDR3 loop spans 18 amino acids. Unmatched junction bases numbered 13, after V lost 5 bases and J lost 2 bases. CDR3 region: CASSRISTSGELTDTQYF. Written as DNA, the CDR3 is TGTGCCAGTAGTCGAATTAGCACTAGCGGGGAACTCACAGATACGCAGTATTTT.

The chain employs TRBV28 and TRBJ2-1; 7 bases line up with TRBD2. With V trimmed by 4 bases and J by 4 bases, 7 bases remained unmatched. Germline lookup yields CDR1 MDHEN and CDR2 SYDVKM. This CDR3 region has 15 residues. The CDR3 spells CASSYPLAQYNEQFF. The CDR3 DNA is TGTGCCAGCAGTTACCCACTAGCGCAGTACAATGAGCAGTTCTTC.

The gene calls are TRBV27 and TRBJ1-5; TRBD1 agrees at 10 bases. The J segment lost 7 bases and the V segment lost 4 bases, leaving 4 bases of the junction unmatched. Germline V gene lookup returns CDR1 MNHEY and CDR2 SMNVEV (reference sequence). CDR3 length: 14 amino acids. The CDR3 DNA reads as TGTGCCAGCAGTTGGGACAGGGGACAACAGCCCCAGCATTTT. Translation gives CASSWDRGQQPQHF.

The chain joins TRBV4-2 to TRBJ2-7; TRBD1 matches 10 bases. Unmatched junction bases numbered 6, after V lost 4 bases and J lost 0 bases. Germline CDR1 is LGHNA and CDR2 is YNFKEQ. The CDR3 loop spans 16 amino acids. For the CDR3, the DNA is TGTGCCAGCAGCCTCTCTCGACAGGGGGCCTCCTACGAGCAGTACTTC. The encoded protein is CASSLSRQGASYEQYF.

This rearrangement joins TRBV2 to TRBJ2-7; D gene unclear. With 0 bases removed from V and 6 bases from J, the gap between germline ends came to 6 bases. CDR3 length: 12 amino acids. From germline, CDR1 is SNHLY and CDR2 FYNNEI. CDR3 loop: CASSEALAEQYF. CDR3 bases: TGTGCCAGCAGTGAAGCACTCGCCGAGCAGTACTTC.

The gene calls are TRBV6-5 and TRBJ2-5, with TRBD2 matching 12 bases. CDR1 and CDR2 from the germline V gene are MNHEY and SVGAGI. After removal of 6 bases from V and 7 bases from J, the junction contained 6 bases not matched to a gene. The CDR3 length is 14 residues. CDR3 bases: TGTGCCAGCAGCCTACTAGCGGGAGGAGGGACCCAGTACTTC. It codes for CASSLLAGGGTQYF.

J is TRBJ2-7 and V is TRBV5-1; 9 nucleotides agree with TRBD1. The CDR3 spans 14 residues. Germline lookup yields CDR1 SGHRS and CDR2 YFSETQ. With V trimmed by 3 bases and J by 4 bases, 5 bases remained unmatched. This chain's CDR3 is CASSWSDRGYEQYF. The CDR3 DNA follows: TGCGCCAGCAGCTGGTCGGACAGGGGATACGAGCAGTACTTC.

The chain has TRBV30 and TRBJ2-7; the D gene could be TRBD1 or TRBD2 (5 bases each). CDR3 length equals 15 residues. CDR1 is GTSNPN and CDR2 is SVGIG in the germline V gene (reference sequence). V dropped 0 bases and J dropped 0 bases, with 12 bases sitting between them. DNA of the CDR3: TGTGCCTGGAGTGTACTTGGGGGATTCTCCTACGAGCAGTACTTC. Amino acid sequence: CAWSVLGGFSYEQYF.

The V gene is TRBV13, the J gene TRBJ1-2; 7 nucleotides line up with TRBD1. Germline V CDR1 and CDR2: PRHDT, FYEKMQ (reference sequence). V was pared by 0 bases and J by 4 bases, with 5 bases of the junction left unmatched. The CDR3 totals 15 residues. CDR3 sequence: CASSLGQGESYGYTF. In DNA, the CDR3 is TGTGCCAGCAGCTTAGGGCAGGGGGAGAGCTATGGCTACACCTTC.

V and J are TRBV28 and TRBJ1-4; unclear D gene. CDR1 MDHEN and CDR2 SYDVKM come from the germline V gene. Trimming removed 4 bases from V and 17 bases from J, with 14 bases in between. This CDR3 region has 11 residues. This CDR3 reads CASSSGLVVFF. The CDR3 nucleotides are TGTGCCAGCAGTTCAGGACTTGTCGTATTTTTT.

This chain uses TRBV11-2 with TRBJ2-7; the D gene could be TRBD1 or TRBD2 (6 bases each). The V end was cut by 5 bases, the J end by 6 bases, with 17 bases between. CDR3 length: 14 amino acids. The germline V gene has CDR1 SGHAT and CDR2 FQNNGV. The CDR3 region has the DNA TGTGCCAGCAGCCAGGACAGCGGGTTGGGCGAGCAGTACTTC. Its translation: CASSQDSGLGEQYF.

V and J are TRBV19 and TRBJ2-3; D ambiguous. V shed 7 bases and J shed 0 bases, with 8 bases lying between them. The germline V gene has CDR1 LNHDA and CDR2 SQIVND (reference sequence). CDR3 size: 13 residues. CDR3 residues: CASIHTSTDTQYF. CDR3 DNA: TGTGCCAGTATACATACGAGCACAGATACGCAGTATTTT.

V usage is TRBV28 and J usage is TRBJ2-2; 9 positions agree with TRBD1. Germline lookup yields CDR1 MDHEN and CDR2 SYDVKM. There are 13 residues in the CDR3. J was trimmed by 9 bases and V by 7 bases; bases with no gene match: 6. The CDR3 is CASTGTGIWELFF. The CDR3 DNA sequence: TGTGCCAGCACGGGGACAGGGATTTGGGAGCTGTTTTTT.